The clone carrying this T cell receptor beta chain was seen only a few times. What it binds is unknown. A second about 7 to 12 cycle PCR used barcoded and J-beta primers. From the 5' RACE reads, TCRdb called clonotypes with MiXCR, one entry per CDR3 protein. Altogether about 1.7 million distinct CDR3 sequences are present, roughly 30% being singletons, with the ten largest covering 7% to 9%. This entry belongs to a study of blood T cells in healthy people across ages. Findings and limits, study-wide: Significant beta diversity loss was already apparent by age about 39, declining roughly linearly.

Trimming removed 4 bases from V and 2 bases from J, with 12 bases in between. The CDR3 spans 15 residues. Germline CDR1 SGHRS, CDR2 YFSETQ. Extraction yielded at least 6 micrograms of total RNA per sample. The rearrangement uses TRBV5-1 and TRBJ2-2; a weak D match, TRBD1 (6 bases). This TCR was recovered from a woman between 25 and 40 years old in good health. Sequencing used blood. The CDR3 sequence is CASSATGPNTGELFF. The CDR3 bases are TGCGCCAGCAGCGCGACAGGTCCTAACACCGGGGAGCTGTTTTTT.